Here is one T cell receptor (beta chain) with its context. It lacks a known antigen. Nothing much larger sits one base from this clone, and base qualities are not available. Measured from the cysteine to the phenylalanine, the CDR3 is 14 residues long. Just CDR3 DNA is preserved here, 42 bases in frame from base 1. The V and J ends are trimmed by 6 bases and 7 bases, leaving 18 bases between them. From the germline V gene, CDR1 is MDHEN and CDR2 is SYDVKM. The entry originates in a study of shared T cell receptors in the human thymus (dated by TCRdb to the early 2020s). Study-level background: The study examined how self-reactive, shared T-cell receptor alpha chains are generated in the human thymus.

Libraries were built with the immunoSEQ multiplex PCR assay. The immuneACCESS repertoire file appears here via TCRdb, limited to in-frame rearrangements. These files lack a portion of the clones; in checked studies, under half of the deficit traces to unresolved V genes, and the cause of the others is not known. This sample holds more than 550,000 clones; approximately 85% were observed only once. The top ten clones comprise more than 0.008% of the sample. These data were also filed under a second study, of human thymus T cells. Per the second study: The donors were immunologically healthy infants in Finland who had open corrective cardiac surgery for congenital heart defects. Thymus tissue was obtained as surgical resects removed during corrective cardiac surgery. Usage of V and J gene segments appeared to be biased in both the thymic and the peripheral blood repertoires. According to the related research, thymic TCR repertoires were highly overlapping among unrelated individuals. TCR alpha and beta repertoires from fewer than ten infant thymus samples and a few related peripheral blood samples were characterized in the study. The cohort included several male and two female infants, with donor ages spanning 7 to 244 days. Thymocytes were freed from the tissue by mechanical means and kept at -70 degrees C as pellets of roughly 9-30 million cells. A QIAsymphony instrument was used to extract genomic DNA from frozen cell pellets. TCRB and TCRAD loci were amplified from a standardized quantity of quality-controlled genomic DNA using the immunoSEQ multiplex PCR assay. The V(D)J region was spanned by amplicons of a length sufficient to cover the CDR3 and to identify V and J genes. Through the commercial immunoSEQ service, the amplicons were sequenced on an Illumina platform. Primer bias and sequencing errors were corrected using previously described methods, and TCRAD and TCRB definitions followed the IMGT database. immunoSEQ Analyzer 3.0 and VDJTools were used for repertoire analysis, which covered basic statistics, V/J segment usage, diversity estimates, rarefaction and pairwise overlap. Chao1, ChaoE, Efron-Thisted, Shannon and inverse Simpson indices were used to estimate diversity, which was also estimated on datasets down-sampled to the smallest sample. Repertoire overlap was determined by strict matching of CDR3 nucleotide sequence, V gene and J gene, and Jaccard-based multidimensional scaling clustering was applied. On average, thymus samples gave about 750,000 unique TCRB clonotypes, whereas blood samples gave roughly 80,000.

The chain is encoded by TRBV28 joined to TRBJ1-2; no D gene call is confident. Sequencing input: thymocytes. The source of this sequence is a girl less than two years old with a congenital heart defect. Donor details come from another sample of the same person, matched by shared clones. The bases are TGTGCCAGCAGCCCCTTAAGCCTCGGCGGTGGCTACACCTTC. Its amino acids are CASSPLSLGGGYTF.